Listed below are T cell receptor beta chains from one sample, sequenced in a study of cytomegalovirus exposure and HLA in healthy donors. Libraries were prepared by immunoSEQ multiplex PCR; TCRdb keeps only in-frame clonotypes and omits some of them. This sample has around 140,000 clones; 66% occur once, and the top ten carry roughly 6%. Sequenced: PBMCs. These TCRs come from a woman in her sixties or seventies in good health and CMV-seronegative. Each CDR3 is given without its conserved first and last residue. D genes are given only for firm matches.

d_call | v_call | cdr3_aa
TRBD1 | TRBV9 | ASSVTGGTGELF
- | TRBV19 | ASSIWGVPGYT
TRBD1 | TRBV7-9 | SSGTGSYEQY
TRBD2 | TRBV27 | ASSPLTGGGTDTQY
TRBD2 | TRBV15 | ATSGGGPGETQY
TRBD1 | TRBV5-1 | ASSYNDRGREQY
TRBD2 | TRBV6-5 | ASTGSGSVGDTQY
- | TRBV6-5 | ASSNLGSYNEQF
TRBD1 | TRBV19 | ASSSKDRAVGDTQY
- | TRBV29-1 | SVDLQGGTDTQY
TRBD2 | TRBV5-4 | ASSGGTSGSLYEQY
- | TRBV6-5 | ASSYSRGNTEAF
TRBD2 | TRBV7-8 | ASSLAPGGGTDTQY
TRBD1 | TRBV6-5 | ASSYGQGVNNEQF
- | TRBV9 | ASSVAPGRELF
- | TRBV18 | ASSPESGLKNTIY
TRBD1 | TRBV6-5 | ASSYAHRGMAGGYT
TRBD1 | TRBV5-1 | ASSLERQGVYTGELF
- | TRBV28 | ASSLPLPMTANTEAF
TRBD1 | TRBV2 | ASSRDRAGQPQH
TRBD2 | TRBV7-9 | ASSLASGSRYEQY
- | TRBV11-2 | AAGSNYGYT
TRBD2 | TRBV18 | ASSPLGGYEQY
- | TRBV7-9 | ASSPNPPQASTDTQY
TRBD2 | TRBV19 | ASSTTGGRLGETQY
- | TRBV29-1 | SQAGRPYEQY
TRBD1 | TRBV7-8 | ASRLDRVGTEAF
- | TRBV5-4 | ASSLWGGTEAF
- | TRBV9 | ASSVEYGGEQF
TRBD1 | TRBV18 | ASSSGTGNPEAF
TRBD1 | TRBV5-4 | ASSPGTGGSEQY
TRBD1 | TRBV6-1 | ASVTGGMNTEAF
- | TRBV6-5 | ASSSTGDITEAF
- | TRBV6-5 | ASSPLSVGETQY
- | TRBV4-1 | ASSQDSNTERELF
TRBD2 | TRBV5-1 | ASSWEGLAGRNEQF
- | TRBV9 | ASSAQQGGASREQY
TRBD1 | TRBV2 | ASRDRGTETQY
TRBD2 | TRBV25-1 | ASSKVLAGNNEQF
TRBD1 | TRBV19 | ASSTTGRSTNEKLF
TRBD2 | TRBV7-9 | ASSFSVLAVTDTQY
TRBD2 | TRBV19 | ASRTLAGPSYNEQF
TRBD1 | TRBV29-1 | SVTNRGRNTEAF